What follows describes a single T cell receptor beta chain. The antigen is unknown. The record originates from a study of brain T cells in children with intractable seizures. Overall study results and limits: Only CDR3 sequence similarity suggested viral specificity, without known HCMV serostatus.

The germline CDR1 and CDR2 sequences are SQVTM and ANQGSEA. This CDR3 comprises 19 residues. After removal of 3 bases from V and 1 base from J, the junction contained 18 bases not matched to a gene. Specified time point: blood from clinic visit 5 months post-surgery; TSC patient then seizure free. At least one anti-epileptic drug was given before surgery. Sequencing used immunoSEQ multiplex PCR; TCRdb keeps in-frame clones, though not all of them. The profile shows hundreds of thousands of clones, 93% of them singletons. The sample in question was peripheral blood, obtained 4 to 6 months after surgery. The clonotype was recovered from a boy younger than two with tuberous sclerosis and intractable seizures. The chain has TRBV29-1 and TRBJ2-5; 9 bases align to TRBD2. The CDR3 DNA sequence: TGCAGCGTTGAGGGGGGGGAAGGGCGACTAGCGGACATCCAAGAGACCCAGTACTTC. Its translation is CSVEGGEGRLADIQETQYF.